The 6 T cell receptor beta chains reported below all come from one sample, sequenced in a study of T cells after posttransplantation cyclophosphamide. Produced via immunoSEQ multiplex PCR; TCRdb's table is partial and in-frame only. The sample consists of some 12,000 clones, 65% to 85% of them appearing once. Treatment was busulfan-fludarabine conditioning, a marrow graft, and cyclophosphamide on days +3 and +4. Sequenced material: PBMCs, taken after allogeneic stem cell transplant with posttransplant cyclophosphamide. All receptors come from a female patient between 50 and 59 years old who received an allogeneic stem cell transplant from a related donor, was CMV-positive, and had no GVHD. Some T cells may be the graft donor's.

V usage is TRBV30 and J usage is TRBJ1-6; 7 nucleotides line up with TRBD1. The germline CDR1 and CDR2 sequences are GTSNPN and SVGIG (reference sequence). Unmatched junction bases numbered 7, after V lost 4 bases and J lost 4 bases. The CDR3 is 15 amino acids. This CDR3 reads CAWNIRGRYNSPLHF. The CDR3 bases are TGTGCCTGGAATATCAGGGGGAGATATAATTCACCCCTCCACTTT.

The chain employs TRBV5-1 and TRBJ2-3, with D perhaps TRBD2 (6 bases). The V and J ends lost 5 bases and 4 bases respectively, with 17 bases between them. Germline V gene lookup returns CDR1 SGHRS and CDR2 YFSETQ. The CDR3 covers 15 residues. In DNA form, the CDR3 reads TGCGCCAGCAGGGAGGGGCCCACAGAATCAGATACGCAGTATTTT. Its protein product is CASREGPTESDTQYF.

This sequence joins TRBV6-5 and TRBJ2-6; TRBD1 matches 7 bases. V lost 6 bases, J lost 2 bases, and 4 bases stayed unmatched. The CDR3 consists of 15 residues. CDR1 and CDR2 from the germline V gene are MNHEY and SVGAGI. The CDR3 sequence is CASRRGGPGANVLTF. In nucleotides, the CDR3 is TGTGCCAGCAGAAGAGGGGGCCCTGGGGCCAACGTCCTGACTTTC.

The rearrangement links TRBV5-1 to TRBJ2-2; TRBD1 matches at 9 bases. The length of the CDR3 is 15 residues. Germline V gene sequence: CDR1 SGHRS, CDR2 YFSETQ. V lost 4 bases to trimming and J lost 0 bases; unmatched junction nucleotides: 1. CDR3 DNA sequence: TGCGCCAGCAGCCGGGACAGGGCGAACACCGGGGAGCTGTTTTTT. Amino acids: CASSRDRANTGELFF. Complete variable domain (other parts from reference TRBV5-1 and TRBJ2-2): KAGVTQTPRYLIKTRGQQVTLSCSPISGHRSVSWYQQTPGQGLQFLFEYFSETQRNKGNFPGRFSGRQFSNSRSEMNVSTLELGDSALYLCASSRDRANTGELFFGEGSRLTVL.

The J gene is TRBJ2-7, the V gene TRBV6-6; 8 bases fit TRBD2. CDR1 and CDR2 (germline): MNHNY, SVGAGI (reference sequence). The CDR3 totals 14 residues. The V gene end was trimmed by 5 bases and the J gene end by 7 bases; junction bases not matched to a gene: 10. In DNA, the CDR3 is TGTGCCAGCAGTCCCGGGACTAGGAGTCTTGAGCAGTACTTC. It encodes CASSPGTRSLEQYF.

The sample holds one count of this clone. The chain couples TRBV29-1 to TRBJ2-1, with 8 bases fitting TRBD2. The germline gives CDR1 SQVTM, CDR2 ANQGSEA. Unmatched junction bases numbered 14, after V lost 7 bases and J lost 9 bases. CDR3 size: 14 residues. This CDR3 reads CSAHGGAKVVEQFF. For the CDR3, the DNA is TGCAGCGCTCACGGGGGGGCCAAAGTGGTTGAGCAGTTCTTC.